This TCR beta chain was sequenced for a study of PD-1 blockade in classical Hodgkin lymphoma. Notes on the study in general: What caused the repertoire differences, perhaps disease activity or prior therapy, remains undefined. A significant rise in TCR diversity was seen by C4D1 for CD4+ cells but not for CD8+ cells.

Comments on this clone: The antigen is unknown.

After autologous stem cell transplantation all patients relapsed, and prior brentuximab vedotin exposure differed between cohorts. Using immunoSEQ multiplex PCR, the repertoire was profiled, and TCRdb retains in-frame clones only, with some absent. Among about 98,000 clones listed, approximately 80% were seen once. Trimming removed 2 bases from V and 3 bases from J, with 14 bases in between. The CDR3 is 15 residues long. Germline V gives CDR1 KGHSH, CDR2 LQKENI. This rearrangement joins TRBV18 to TRBJ2-7, with D perhaps matching TRBD1 or TRBD2 (6 bases each). The material sequenced was peripheral blood mononuclear cells (PBMCs), taken before the second cycle of nivolumab. This clonotype was sampled from a human donor with classical Hodgkin lymphoma. The CDR3 protein is CASSPSGAPSYEQYF. The CDR3, as DNA: TGTGCCAGCTCACCATCGGGGGCTCCTAGCTACGAGCAGTACTTC.